This TCR beta chain was retrieved from a study of blood T cell repertoires in COVID-19. Study at large: Italy, Spain and the United States were the sources of the convalescent and acute COVID-19 samples. PBMCs, B-cell-depleted T cells, or T cells provided the cDNA or gDNA that made up the material.

Original methodology: Estimated nucleated cell counts came from reference gene primer amplification. Repertoires were generated with immunoSEQ multiplex PCR, while TCRdb's copy carries only in-frame clones and drops some. From that table come the V and J calls and clone size; the DNA was used to work out D and trimming. Counted here are around 200,000 clones, around three quarters occurring once; the ten biggest clones make up less than 7%. This TCR came from a woman in her 70s with acute or convalescent COVID-19. The material sequenced was peripheral blood.

This chain's CDR3 is CASSLWRGAFRYNEQFF. The CDR3 DNA is TGTGCCAGCAGTTTGTGGCGGGGAGCCTTTAGGTACAATGAGCAGTTCTTC. The J gene is TRBJ2-1, the V gene TRBV28; a weak D match, TRBD2 (6 bases). Looked up from germline, CDR1 is MDHEN and CDR2 is SYDVKM. Trimming cost V 3 bases and J 4 bases, with 19 bases left between them. CDR3 size: 17 residues.